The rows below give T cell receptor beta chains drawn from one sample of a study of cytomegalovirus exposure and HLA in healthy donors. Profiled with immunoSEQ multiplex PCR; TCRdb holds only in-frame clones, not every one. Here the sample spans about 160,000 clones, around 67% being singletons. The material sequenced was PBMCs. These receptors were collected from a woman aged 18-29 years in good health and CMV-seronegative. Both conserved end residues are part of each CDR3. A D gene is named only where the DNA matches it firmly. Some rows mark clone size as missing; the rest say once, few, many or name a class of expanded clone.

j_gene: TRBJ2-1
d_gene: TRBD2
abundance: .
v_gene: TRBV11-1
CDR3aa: CASSSGGADNEQFF
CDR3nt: TGTGCCAGCAGTAGCGGGGGGGCGGACAATGAGCAGTTCTTC

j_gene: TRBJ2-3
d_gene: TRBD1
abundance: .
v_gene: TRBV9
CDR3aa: CASSAQTGADTQYF
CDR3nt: TGTGCCAGCAGCGCCCAGACAGGGGCCGATACGCAGTATTTT

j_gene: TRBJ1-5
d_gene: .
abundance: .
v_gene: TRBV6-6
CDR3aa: CASTPGNQPQHF
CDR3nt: TGTGCCAGCACTCCCGGGAATCAGCCCCAGCATTTT

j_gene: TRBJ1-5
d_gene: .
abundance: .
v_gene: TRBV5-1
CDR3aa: CASSLGALGGNQPQHF
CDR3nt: TGCGCCAGCAGCTTGGGTGCCCTCGGGGGCAATCAGCCCCAGCATTTT

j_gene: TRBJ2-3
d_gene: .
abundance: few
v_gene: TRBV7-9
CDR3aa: CASSPTGSTDTQYF
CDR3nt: TGTGCCAGCAGCCCAACGGGGAGCACAGATACGCAGTATTTT

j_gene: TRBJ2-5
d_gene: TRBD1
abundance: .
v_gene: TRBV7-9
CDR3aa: CSSSLRQGATGETQYF
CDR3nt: TGTTCCAGCAGCTTAAGACAGGGGGCGACCGGAGAGACCCAGTACTTC

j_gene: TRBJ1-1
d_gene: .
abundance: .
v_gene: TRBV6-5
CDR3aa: CASSKGGIPEAFF
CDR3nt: TGTGCCAGCAGCAAGGGGGGGATCCCTGAAGCTTTCTTT

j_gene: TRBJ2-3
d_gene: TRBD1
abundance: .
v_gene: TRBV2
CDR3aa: CASRKTRQGASDTQYF
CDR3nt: TGTGCCAGCAGGAAAACTAGACAGGGGGCATCAGATACGCAGTATTTT

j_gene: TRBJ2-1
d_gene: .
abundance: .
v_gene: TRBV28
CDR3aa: CASSLPAYNEQFF
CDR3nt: TGTGCCAGCAGTTTACCAGCCTACAATGAGCAGTTCTTC

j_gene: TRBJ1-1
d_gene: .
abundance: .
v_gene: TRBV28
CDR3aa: CASRRDRGIYTEAFF
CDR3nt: TGTGCCAGCAGACGTGACCGGGGAATCTACACTGAAGCTTTCTTT

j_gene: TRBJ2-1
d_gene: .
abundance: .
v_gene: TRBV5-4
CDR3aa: CASSLVGYRAVYNEQFF
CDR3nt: TGTGCCAGCAGCTTGGTTGGCTACAGGGCTGTATACAATGAGCAGTTCTTC

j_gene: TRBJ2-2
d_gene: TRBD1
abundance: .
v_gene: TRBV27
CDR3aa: CASSLNSPRQGPTGELFF
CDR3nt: TGTGCCAGCAGTTTGAACAGCCCGCGACAGGGGCCCACCGGGGAGCTGTTTTTT

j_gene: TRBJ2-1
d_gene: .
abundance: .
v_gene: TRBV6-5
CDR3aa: CASKRWRGAYNEQFF
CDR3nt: TGTGCCAGCAAAAGGTGGCGGGGAGCCTACAATGAGCAGTTCTTC

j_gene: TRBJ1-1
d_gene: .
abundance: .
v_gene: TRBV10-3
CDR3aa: CAISERSGPEAFF
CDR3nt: TGTGCCATCAGTGAGCGATCAGGGCCCGAAGCTTTCTTT

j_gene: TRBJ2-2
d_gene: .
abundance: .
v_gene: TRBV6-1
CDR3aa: CASSPTTGLAGELFF
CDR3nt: TGTGCCAGCAGCCCAACCACAGGGTTGGCCGGGGAGCTGTTTTTT

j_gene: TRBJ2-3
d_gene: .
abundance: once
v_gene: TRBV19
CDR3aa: CASMGQSTDTQYF
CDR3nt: TGTGCCAGTATGGGCCAAAGCACAGATACGCAGTATTTT

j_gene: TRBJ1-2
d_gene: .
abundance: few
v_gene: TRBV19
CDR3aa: CASSIEEGGYGYTF
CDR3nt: TGTGCCAGTAGTATAGAGGAGGGAGGCTATGGCTACACCTTC

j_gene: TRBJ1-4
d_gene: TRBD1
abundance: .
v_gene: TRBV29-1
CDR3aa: CSVEMDRGQKLFF
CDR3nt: TGCAGCGTTGAAATGGACAGGGGGCAAAAACTGTTTTTT

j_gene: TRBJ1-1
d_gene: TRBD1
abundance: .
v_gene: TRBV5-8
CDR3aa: CASSFGTANTEAFF
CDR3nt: TGTGCCAGCAGCTTTGGGACAGCGAACACTGAAGCTTTCTTT

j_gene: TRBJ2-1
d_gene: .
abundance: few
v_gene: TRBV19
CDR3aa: CASSIGHGYNEQFF
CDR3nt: TGTGCCAGTAGTATAGGACATGGGTACAATGAGCAGTTCTTC

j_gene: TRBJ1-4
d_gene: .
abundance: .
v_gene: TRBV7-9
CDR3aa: CASSPVYEKLFF
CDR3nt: TGTGCCAGCAGCCCAGTGTATGAAAAACTGTTTTTT

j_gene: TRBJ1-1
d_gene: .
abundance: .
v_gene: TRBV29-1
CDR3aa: CSVEDREKAFF
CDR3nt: TGCAGCGTTGAAGATAGGGAGAAAGCTTTCTTT

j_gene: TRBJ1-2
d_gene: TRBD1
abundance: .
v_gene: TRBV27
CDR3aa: CASSGGQGLKGYTF
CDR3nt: TGTGCCAGCAGTGGGGGACAGGGCTTAAAAGGCTACACCTTC

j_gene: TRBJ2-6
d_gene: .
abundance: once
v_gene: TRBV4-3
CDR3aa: CASSREIMVPLGLSSGANVLTF
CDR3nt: TGCGCCAGCAGCCGCGAGATAATGGTCCCCCTTGGTCTCTCCTCTGGGGCCAACGTCCTGACTTTC

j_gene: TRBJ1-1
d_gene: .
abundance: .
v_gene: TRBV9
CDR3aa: CASSVDRGPEAFF
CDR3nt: TGTGCCAGCAGCGTAGATAGGGGCCCCGAAGCTTTCTTT

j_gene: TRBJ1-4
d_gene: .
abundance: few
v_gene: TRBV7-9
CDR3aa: CASSDVRFATNEKLFF
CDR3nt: TGTGCCAGCAGCGACGTGCGGTTTGCAACTAATGAAAAACTGTTTTTT

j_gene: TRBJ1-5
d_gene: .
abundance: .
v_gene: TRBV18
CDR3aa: CASSRTRGPDQPQHF
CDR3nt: TGTGCCAGCTCCCGAACCAGGGGCCCAGATCAGCCCCAGCATTTT

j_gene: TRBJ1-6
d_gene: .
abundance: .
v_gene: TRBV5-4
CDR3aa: CASSSGQSSSYNSPLHF
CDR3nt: TGTGCCAGCAGCTCCGGACAGTCTAGCTCCTATAATTCACCCCTCCACTTT

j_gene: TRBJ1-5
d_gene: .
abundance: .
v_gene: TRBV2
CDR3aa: CASSEARPRSGQPQHF
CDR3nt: TGTGCCAGCAGTGAAGCGAGACCCCGGTCGGGTCAGCCCCAGCATTTT

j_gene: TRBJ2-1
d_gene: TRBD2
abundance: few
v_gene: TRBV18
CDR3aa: CASSPIDRTRSNNEQFF
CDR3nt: TGTGCCAGCTCACCCATCGATCGGACTAGGAGTAACAATGAGCAGTTCTTC

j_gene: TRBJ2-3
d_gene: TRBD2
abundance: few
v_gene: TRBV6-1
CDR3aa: CASSQTGGEADTQYF
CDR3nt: TGTGCCAGCAGTCAAACGGGGGGGGAAGCAGATACGCAGTATTTT

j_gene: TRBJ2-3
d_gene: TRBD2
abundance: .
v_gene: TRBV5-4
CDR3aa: CASSSSGGLDTQYF
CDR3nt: TGTGCCAGCAGCTCCTCGGGAGGGTTAGATACGCAGTATTTT

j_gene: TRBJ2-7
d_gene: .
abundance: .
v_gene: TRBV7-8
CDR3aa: CASSQDSYEQYF
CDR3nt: TGTGCCAGCAGCCAAGACAGCTACGAGCAGTACTTC